Included here is one T cell receptor beta chain sequence, with context. The target antigen is unknown. Vbeta (60) and Jbeta (13) primers were used in the PCR. TCRdb keeps only in-frame clones here, not all; method: immunoSEQ multiplex PCR. The sample has fewer than 150,000 clones, more than 70% seen once. Germline CDR1 MDHEN, CDR2 SYDVKM. V dropped 6 bases and J dropped 0 bases, with 13 bases sitting between them. This CDR3 is 15 amino acids long. This sample was included in a study of cytomegalovirus exposure and HLA in healthy donors. Notes on the study in general: Most TCR beta V segments were productive about 90% or about 30% of the time in an earlier analysis. Apparent HLA restriction characterized most CMV-associated TCR beta chains in a later analysis.

Sample: PBMCs. The sequence was obtained from a woman in her 30s in good health and CMV-seropositive. This chain uses TRBV28 with TRBJ2-3, with D maybe TRBD2 (5 bases). The CDR3 nucleotides are TGTGCCAGCAGCCTGCTGCGGACTAGCACAGATACGCAGTATTTT. This sequence encodes CASSLLRTSTDTQYF.